The 19 T cell receptor beta chains below come from one sample, sequenced in a study of STAT5B mutations in CD4+ large granular lymphocyte leukemia. Assay used: immunoSEQ multiplex PCR; TCRdb lists only in-frame clones, some missing. The table lists a few thousand clones, 79% of them singletons. Sequencing was carried out using PBMCs. These receptors all stem from a woman between 65 and 79 years old with CD4+ T-cell large granular lymphocyte leukemia.

This clone was detected only a few times. The chain is built from TRBV6-4 and TRBJ1-5, with 8 bases aligning to TRBD1. CDR1 and CDR2 from the germline V gene are MRHNA and SNTAGT. The V segment lost 4 bases and the J segment 6 bases; nucleotides outside the gene matches: 8. The CDR3 loop spans 15 amino acids. CDR3 DNA: TGTGCCAGCAGTGTAACAGGGGGTGAAGGTCAGCCCCAGCATTTT. It encodes CASSVTGGEGQPQHF.

The chain employs TRBV5-1 and TRBJ2-1; D ambiguous. Trimming cost V 0 bases and J 6 bases, with 7 bases left between them. This CDR3 spans 13 amino acids. Germline-derived CDR1 and CDR2 are SGHRS and YFSETQ. The CDR3 spells CASSLALGNEQFF. For the CDR3, the DNA is TGCGCCAGCAGCTTGGCCCTAGGCAATGAGCAGTTCTTC.

Only a few counts were recorded for this clone. V gene TRBV19 combines with J gene TRBJ1-1; D remains ambiguous. The CDR3 consists of 13 residues. Between the trimmed V and J ends, which lost 5 bases and 8 bases, there was a span of 15 bases. Germline lookup yields CDR1 LNHDA and CDR2 SQIVND (reference sequence). This CDR3 is CASSAPRGREAFF. The CDR3 DNA reads as TGTGCCAGTAGTGCCCCCCGCGGCCGAGAAGCTTTCTTT.

The genes are TRBV7-8 and TRBJ2-5, with D unclear. Per the germline V gene, CDR1 is SGHVS and CDR2 is FQNEAQ. V gave up 5 bases and J gave up 1 base, with 8 bases separating them. The CDR3 runs to 13 residues. The chain's CDR3 is CASSPTIQETQYF. The CDR3 DNA is TGTGCCAGCAGCCCCACAATCCAAGAGACCCAGTACTTC. Full variable domain (outside the CDR3, taken from reference TRBV7-8 and TRBJ2-5): GAGVSQSPRYKVAKRGQDVALRCDPISGHVSLFWYQQALGQGPEFLTYFQNEAQLDKSGLPSDRFFAERPEGSVSTLKIQRTQQEDSAVYLCASSPTIQETQYFGPGTRLLVL.

The V and J genes are TRBV2 and TRBJ2-5; D is ambiguous. Trimming left V 4 bases short and J 9 bases short, with 15 bases between. The germline CDR1 and CDR2 sequences are SNHLY and FYNNEI. The CDR3 spans 13 residues. CDR3 loop: CASSVGAPSAQYF. The CDR3 DNA reads as TGTGCCAGCAGTGTCGGCGCCCCGTCGGCCCAGTACTTC.

V gene TRBV5-1 combines with J gene TRBJ1-1; D ambiguous. Trimming shortened V by 5 bases and J by 5 bases, and 10 bases separated the two germline ends. CDR1 SGHRS and CDR2 YFSETQ come from the germline V gene. There are 12 residues in the CDR3. The CDR3 coding sequence is TGCGCCAGCAGGGTCTCAGAGACTGAAGCTTTCTTT. It yields the protein CASRVSETEAFF. Drawing the rest from reference TRBV5-1 and TRBJ1-1, the complete variable domain is KAGVTQTPRYLIKTRGQQVTLSCSPISGHRSVSWYQQTPGQGLQFLFEYFSETQRNKGNFPGRFSGRQFSNSRSEMNVSTLELGDSALYLCASRVSETEAFFGQGTRLTVV.

This clone was seen just once. The CDR3 region has the DNA TGTGCCAGCAGCTTAGTAGCTAGCGGGGAGCAGTTCTTC. This sequence encodes CASSLVASGEQFF. The chain links TRBV7-6 to TRBJ2-1, with 8 nucleotides matching TRBD2. CDR3 size: 13 residues. The germline V gene encodes CDR1 SGHVS and CDR2 FNYEAQ. V dropped 1 base and J dropped 10; count of bases not matched to a gene: 3.

The gene calls are TRBV6-1 and TRBJ1-1; no firm D call. V was trimmed by 3 bases and J by 0 bases, leaving 5 bases between them. The CDR3 extends over 13 amino acids. Germline V gives CDR1 MNHNS, CDR2 SASEGT. The CDR3 nucleotides are TGTGCCAGCAGTGAGAAAATGAACACTGAAGCTTTCTTT. Its protein is CASSEKMNTEAFF.

The chain joins TRBV10-3 to TRBJ2-3, with D perhaps matching TRBD2 (7 bases). The V gene lost 5 bases and the J gene lost 6 bases, with 18 bases spanning the gap. The CDR3 has 15 amino acids. Germline assignment: CDR1 ENHRY and CDR2 SYGVKD. The CDR3 is CAISRGGTQWDTQYF. In nucleotides, the CDR3 is TGTGCCATCAGTAGGGGGGGCACCCAGTGGGATACGCAGTATTTT.

This rearrangement joins TRBV14 to TRBJ1-2; D possibly corresponds to TRBD1 (5 bases). With 1 base removed from V and 3 bases from J, the gap between germline ends came to 12 bases. Germline CDR1 reads SGHDN; CDR2 reads FVKESK. The CDR3 is 15 residues long. CDR3: CASSQAAGPYYGYTF. The CDR3, as DNA: TGTGCCAGCAGCCAAGCGGCAGGGCCCTACTATGGCTACACCTTC.

The rearrangement uses TRBV14 and TRBJ2-2; D might be TRBD1 (5 bases). The germline V gene encodes CDR1 SGHDN and CDR2 FVKESK. CDR3 length: 16 residues. Trimming removed 4 bases from V and 0 bases from J, with 12 bases in between. The CDR3 sequence: CASSRQGPTNTGELFF. The DNA for the CDR3 is TGTGCCAGCAGCCGTCAGGGTCCCACGAACACCGGGGAGCTGTTTTTT.

The V and J genes are TRBV25-1 and TRBJ1-2; 7 bases align to TRBD1. With V trimmed by 8 bases and J by 7 bases, 10 bases remained unmatched. The CDR3 has 13 amino acids. Germline loops: CDR1 MGHDK, CDR2 SYGVNS. DNA of the CDR3: TGTGCCAGCGGGGAAGGACAGGCGATTGGCTACACCTTC. It specifies CASGEGQAIGYTF.

This clone has a single count. This chain uses TRBV7-2 with TRBJ2-7; D possibly corresponds to TRBD2 (7 bases). Between the trimmed V and J ends, which lost 1 base and 4 bases, there was a span of 14 bases. The CDR3 runs to 15 residues. Germline CDR1 is SGHTA and CDR2 is FQGNSA. The CDR3, as DNA: TGTGCCAGCAGCTTAGGGCCAGGGGAGGGGTACGAGCAGTACTTC. Translated, it gives CASSLGPGEGYEQYF.

This chain connects TRBV7-3 to TRBJ2-1; 7 bases match TRBD2. The CDR3 is 15 amino acids. Losses at the gene ends were 5 bases for V and 2 bases for J; bases not matched to a gene: 6. CDR1 is SGHTA and CDR2 is FQGTGA in the germline V gene. CDR3 nucleotide sequence: TGTGCCAGCAGCCTAAGCGGGGCTACCTACAATGAGCAGTTCTTC. Encoded protein: CASSLSGATYNEQFF.

V usage is TRBV4-1 and J usage is TRBJ2-1, with D uncertain. The CDR3 spans 18 residues. The germline V gene has CDR1 MGHRA and CDR2 YSYEKL. V shed 1 base and J shed 0 bases, with 16 bases lying between them. The chain's CDR3 is CASSQGDFPADSYNEQFF. DNA of the CDR3: TGCGCCAGCAGCCAAGGGGATTTTCCGGCTGACTCCTACAATGAGCAGTTCTTC.

This CDR3 is CASSQVTGGDTDTQYF. The CDR3 DNA reads TGCGCCAGCAGCCAAGTAACGGGGGGAGACACAGATACGCAGTATTTT. The rearrangement links TRBV4-1 to TRBJ2-3, with 7 positions matching TRBD2. Germline assignment: CDR1 MGHRA and CDR2 YSYEKL. Unmatched junction bases numbered 6, after V lost 1 base and J lost 2 bases. This CDR3 spans 16 amino acids.

As for this clone: A much larger clone differs from this one at a single base, so this may be a read error. CDR3 amino acids: CASSPRTDNQPQHF. The CDR3 DNA is TGTGCCAGCAGTCCCAGGACAGATAATCAGCCCCAGCATTTT. This sequence joins TRBV2 and TRBJ1-5, with D maybe TRBD1 (6 bases). V shed 5 bases and J shed 4 bases, with 12 bases lying between them. Germline-derived CDR1 and CDR2 are SNHLY and FYNNEI. This CDR3 is 14 amino acids long.

This chain joins TRBV2 and TRBJ2-1; TRBD1 agrees at 8 bases. The CDR3 runs 14 residues. V lost 6 bases, J lost 4 bases, and 5 bases stayed unmatched. CDR1 and CDR2 from the germline V gene are SNHLY and FYNNEI. CDR3 nucleotides: TGTGCCAGCAGAAACAGGGGGGCGTACAATGAGCAGTTCTTC. The encoded protein is CASRNRGAYNEQFF. Using reference TRBV2 and TRBJ2-1 for the parts outside the CDR3, the full variable domain is EPEVTQTPSHQVTQMGQEVILRCVPISNHLYFYWYRQILGQKVEFLVSFYNNEISEKSEIFDDQFSVERPDGSNFTLKIRSTKLEDSAMYFCASRNRGAYNEQFFGPGTRLTVL.

The chain couples TRBV30 to TRBJ2-2; no clear D. V dropped 3 bases and J dropped 7 bases, with 15 bases sitting between them. The CDR3 has 14 amino acids. Germline assignment: CDR1 GTSNPN and CDR2 SVGIG (reference sequence). For the CDR3, the DNA is TGTGCCTGGAGGGGGAAAGGCGTAGGCGGGGAGCTGTTTTTT. Translating gives CAWRGKGVGGELFF.